These 7 T cell receptor beta chains came from one sample sequenced in a study of T cell clonality in common variable immunodeficiency. Only in-frame clones appear in the TCRdb table, and some are missing; sequencing was by immunoSEQ multiplex PCR. The sample yields tens of thousands of clones, without any singletons. The sequenced material came from peripheral blood mononuclear cells. The receptors were sampled from a person aged 18 to 70 in good health.

This clone has a count of ten or more. Read sequence stops 3 residues before the CDR3 end, and the germline J gene provides the missing end. The chain combines TRBV6-1 with TRBJ1-6; no clear D. V dropped 3 bases and J dropped 4 bases, with 4 bases sitting between them. The CDR3 covers 13 residues. Looked up from germline, CDR1 is MNHNS and CDR2 is SASEGT. The sequenced CDR3 bases are TGTGCCAGCAGTGATCCTTATAATTCACCC. It codes for CASSDPYNSP. The full-length CDR3 reads as CASSDPYNSPLHF.

This clone has ten or more counts. The read terminates 3 residues ahead of where the CDR3 ends, so the germline J gene completes it. The chain uses TRBV14 and TRBJ2-7, with a tentative D call TRBD1 (5 bases). From germline, CDR1 is SGHDN and CDR2 FVKESK. Trimming took 1 base from V and 3 from J, leaving 13 bases between them. The CDR3 loop spans 15 amino acids. The CDR3 protein is CASSQVGQGFYEQYF. The covered CDR3 bases are TGTGCCAGCAGCCAAGTTGGGCAGGGATTCTACGAG.

Ten or more counts support this clone. The DNA read from the CDR3 is TGTGCCAGCAGCTCAGGACTAGCGGGGCTCACCGGGGAG. Translated: CASSSGLAGLTGE. The full CDR3 protein is CASSSGLAGLTGELFF. The chain carries TRBV5-4 and TRBJ2-2, with 12 bases that match TRBD2. The CDR3 end lies 3 residues beyond the end of the read and is filled in from the germline J gene. Germline loops: CDR1 SGHNT, CDR2 YYREEE (reference sequence). J lost 4 bases, V lost 3 bases, and 4 bases had no gene match. CDR3 length: 16 residues.

Concerning this clone: The CDR3 end is not reached by the read, which stops 3 residues before it; the germline J gene fills it in. This chain uses TRBV2 with TRBJ2-1, with 8 nucleotides matching TRBD2. From germline, CDR1 is SNHLY and CDR2 FYNNEI. With V trimmed by 6 bases and J by 5 bases, 12 bases remained unmatched. This CDR3 has 16 residues. CDR3 loop: CASRDVAGRDHNEQFF. CDR3 DNA (partial): TGTGCCAGCAGGGACGTAGCGGGGAGGGACCACAATGAG.

Regarding this clone: The read ends 3 residues shy of where the CDR3 ends; the end is completed using the germline J gene. The V gene is TRBV11-3, the J gene TRBJ1-1; tentative D call: TRBD1 (5 bases). V lost 5 bases, J lost 1 base, and 8 bases lay in between. This CDR3 comprises 13 residues. Germline V gene data show CDR1 as SGHNT and CDR2 as YENEEA. The CDR3 sequence is CASSLQENTEAFF. The DNA read from the CDR3 is TGTGCCAGCAGCCTACAGGAGAACACTGAA.

This clone was detected ten times or more. The CDR3 goes on 3 residues after the read ends, and that part is filled in from the germline J gene. The chain recombines TRBV16 with TRBJ2-7; D not resolved. The V end lost 1 base, the J end lost 2 bases, and 6 bases lay between the germline ends. Germline CDR1 is KGHSY and CDR2 is FQNENV. The CDR3 runs 13 residues. The sequenced CDR3 bases are TGTGCCAGCAGCCAATATAGTCCCTACGAG. It specifies CASSQYSPYE. From start to end, the CDR3 is CASSQYSPYEQYF.

The sample holds a few counts of this clone. The sequenced fragment ends 3 residues before the CDR3 boundary, so the rest is inferred from the germline J gene. This chain uses TRBV19 with TRBJ1-5; 9 bases agree with TRBD1. Trimming cost V 6 bases and J 2 bases; bases outside gene matches: 5. In germline, CDR1 is LNHDA, CDR2 SQIVND (reference sequence). The CDR3 has 15 residues. The CDR3 is CASRGTGRGNQPQHF. The covered CDR3 bases are TGTGCCAGTAGGGGGACAGGGAGAGGCAATCAGCCC. Complete variable domain (other parts from reference TRBV19 and TRBJ1-5): DGGITQSPKYLFRKEGQNVTLSCEQNLNHDAMYWYRQDPGQGLRLIYYSQIVNDFQKGDIAEGYSVSREKKESFPLTVTSAQKNPTAFYLCASRGTGRGNQPQHFGDGTRLSIL.